This T cell receptor beta chain was observed in a study of type 1 and type 2 diabetes patients (dated by TCRdb to the mid-2010s). Background for the entire study: Under 10 type 1 diabetes patients, four type 2 diabetes patients and roughly 6 nondiabetic controls were recruited in China to form the cohort. Across the study, CD4+ and CD8+ T cells were positively selected from PBMCs by means of CD4 or CD8 MicroBeads on MACS columns. A total of around 20,000,000 paired-end reads were generated across the whole study. The study profiled TCRbeta repertoires by high-throughput sequencing to compare type 1 diabetes, type 2 diabetes and nondiabetic individuals. For the type 1 diabetes patients, the type 2 diabetes patients acted as a disease comparison group. Similar V gene usage was observed when approximately 22-cycle and approximately 26-cycle amplification were compared, suggesting similar primer efficiencies and random PCR bias. Paired-end sequencing of TCRbeta libraries was performed on Illumina HiSeq 2000 or MiSeq instruments. The paper as a whole reports these results and caveats: V and J gene usage patterns of type 2 diabetes and control samples were highly correlated, averaging roughly 0.97 between samples. Age and gender were not matched between study groups, possibly biasing interpretation. Only a few highly-expanded CD4+ clones (median one) were found in type 2 diabetes patients, and these clones made up a median about 3.9% of reads. In both CD4+ and CD8+ T cells, type 2 diabetes repertoires were highly diverse, with diversity significantly greater than that of type 1 diabetes repertoires. Since just a limited number of T2D and control samples were sequenced, some T1D-only HECs might also appear in more T2D or control samples.

Every diabetic patient fulfilled standard classification criteria for type 1 or type 2 diabetes, and glucose and C-peptide were evaluated using WHO-recommended methods. Donors were excluded if they had other autoimmune diseases or infections within the previous four weeks. Roughly 10 milliliters of peripheral blood were collected from each participant. LymphoPrep density separation was used to isolate PBMCs. From its cysteine to its phenylalanine, the CDR3 spans 14 amino acids. The retained sequence is limited to the CDR3, 42 bases, with the frame set at the first base. The germline V and J ends show losses of 8 bases and 1 base respectively, and no gene match explains 5 bases of the junction. In the germline V gene, CDR1 corresponds to SGHTA and CDR2 to FQGTGA. Sequencing relied on an Illumina MiSeq. TCRbeta CDR3 amplification used genomic DNA from the sorted T cell subsets as template. Multiplex PCR with 30 forward and 13 reverse primers amplified the TCRbeta CDR3 region. AMPure XP beads were used to purify the PCR products, after which a second roughly 27-cycle PCR added indices and adaptors. Libraries were gel-purified using the QIAquick Gel Extraction Kit before sequencing. For the original study's pipeline: Paired-end reads were merged using FLASH and were aligned with IgBLAST to IMGT V, D and J germline references. After reads whose alignment identity to germline references fell below 70% were discarded, 9 million to 12 million reads remained study-wide. Following IMGT definitions, CDR3 boundaries, reading frame and productivity were assigned. Clones at or above 1% of reads were defined as highly-expanded clones, and diversity was measured by normalized Shannon entropy. Unpaired two-tailed t-tests were used to test group differences in Shannon entropy. Using fastp at Q25 and MiXCR, TCRdb reprocessed the public reads and kept productive beta chains. Rows with a matching CDR3 protein are joined into one entry that keeps the most common DNA and genes. TCRdb's processing, not the authors', yielded these V and J calls. This sample holds around 300,000 distinct CDR3 sequences; more than 45% were observed only once. Of the sample, 12% to 15% is held by the ten largest clones.

Comment on this clonotype: The clone's antigen remains unknown. No clone much larger than this one lies a single base away; base qualities are absent.

The rearrangement combines TRBV7-3 with TRBJ2-7, with 10 central nucleotides matching TRBD2. Sequencing was carried out using peripheral blood mononuclear cells (PBMCs). The source of this sequence is a man in his late teens or twenties with type 2 diabetes. The CDR3 protein sequence reads: CASLASGRSYEQYF. DNA sequence: TGTGCCAGCCTGGCTAGCGGGAGATCCTACGAGCAGTACTTC.